This T cell receptor beta chain was observed in a study of shared clonotypes between healthy human individuals. TCRdb keeps only in-frame clones here, not all; method: immunoSEQ multiplex PCR. The data hold around 720,000 clones, with 60% to 75% observed a single time. This clone was seen a single time. The V gene's germline CDR1 is MNHEY and CDR2 SVGAGI. V dropped 2 bases and J dropped 3 bases, with 13 bases sitting between them. The length of the CDR3 is 15 residues. The chain recombines TRBV6-5 with TRBJ2-5; tentatively, D is TRBD2 (7 bases). The receptor was derived from a woman aged 25 to 45 in good health. Sequencing was performed on memory CD4+ T cells sorted from blood. Subset of the sample: CD45RA-negative fraction. The CDR3 DNA reads TGTGCCAGCAGTTACCCGGGGGGCGGGAAAGAGACCCAGTACTTC. Translating it yields CASSYPGGGKETQYF.